The rows below give T cell receptor beta chains drawn from one sample of a study of cytotoxic CD8 clonotypes in ibrutinib-treated CLL. Repertoires were generated with immunoSEQ multiplex PCR, while TCRdb's copy carries only in-frame clones and drops some. Of about 160,000 clones detected, roughly 84% appear once; the ten largest clones hold 3%. The sample in question was PBMCs, obtained at disease progression, from a patient treated with ibrutinib. Receptors were obtained from a human donor with chronic lymphocytic leukemia. The CDR3 runs from the conserved cysteine through the conserved F or W. The order of the fields is CDR3 DNA, CDR3 protein, J gene, D gene, clone size, CDR3 length, V gene. A D gene is named only where the DNA matches it firmly. Some rows have no size entry. The others give once, few or many, or a class for an expanded clone.

DNA: TGTGCCAGCCGAAAAGAAAATAGCGGGAGCTCCTACGAGCAGTACTTC
CDR3: CASRKENSGSSYEQYF
J: TRBJ2-7
D: TRBD2
size: .
length: 16
V: TRBV19

DNA: TGTGCCATCAGTGGCCCCCCGGGGGGAACCGAGCAGTACTTC
CDR3: CAISGPPGGTEQYF
J: TRBJ2-7
D: TRBD2
size: .
length: 14
V: TRBV10-3

DNA: TGTGCCAGCAGCGTCTATTCCAGGCTAACAGATACGCAGTATTTT
CDR3: CASSVYSRLTDTQYF
J: TRBJ2-3
D: .
size: .
length: 15
V: TRBV9

DNA: TGTGCCAGCAGCCCTCGGAACACTGAAGCTTTCTTT
CDR3: CASSPRNTEAFF
J: TRBJ1-1
D: .
size: .
length: 12
V: TRBV7-2

DNA: TGTGCCAGCAGCTACGGGACAGGTCCTTACTATGGCTACACCTTC
CDR3: CASSYGTGPYYGYTF
J: TRBJ1-2
D: TRBD1
size: .
length: 15
V: TRBV5-6

DNA: TGTGCCAGCAGTTACGCAGGACAGGCGACCTACGAGCAGTACTTC
CDR3: CASSYAGQATYEQYF
J: TRBJ2-7
D: TRBD1
size: .
length: 15
V: TRBV6-5

DNA: TGTGCCATCAGTGAGCAGGAGGTCTACGAGCAGTACTTC
CDR3: CAISEQEVYEQYF
J: TRBJ2-7
D: .
size: once
length: 13
V: TRBV10-3

DNA: TGTGCCAGTAGTATTATGGGGGGTTTCGAGCAGCCCCAGCATTTT
CDR3: CASSIMGGFEQPQHF
J: TRBJ1-5
D: .
size: .
length: 15
V: TRBV19

DNA: TGTGCCAGCCGACTAGCGGGAGCGATCGAGCAGTACTTC
CDR3: CASRLAGAIEQYF
J: TRBJ2-7
D: TRBD2
size: .
length: 13
V: TRBV27

DNA: TGCGCCAGCAGCGCGGGGACAGGCGACAACTATGGCTACACCTTC
CDR3: CASSAGTGDNYGYTF
J: TRBJ1-2
D: TRBD1
size: .
length: 15
V: TRBV5-1

DNA: TGTGCCAGCAGCTTATCCACTTCCTACGAGCAGTACTTC
CDR3: CASSLSTSYEQYF
J: TRBJ2-7
D: .
size: .
length: 13
V: TRBV7-9

DNA: TGCGCCAGCAGCTTGGTCGGGGGGTACACCGGGGAGCTGTTTTTT
CDR3: CASSLVGGYTGELFF
J: TRBJ2-2
D: TRBD2
size: few
length: 15
V: TRBV5-1

DNA: TGTGCCATCAGTGAGATCGCGGGGACTAGCGGGAGGATCAGGAATGAGCAGTTCTTC
CDR3: CAISEIAGTSGRIRNEQFF
J: TRBJ2-1
D: TRBD2
size: .
length: 19
V: TRBV10-3

DNA: TGTGCCAGCAGCTTAGCGGTCGGGGAGCTGTTTTTT
CDR3: CASSLAVGELFF
J: TRBJ2-2
D: .
size: .
length: 12
V: TRBV7-2

DNA: TGTGCCAGTAGTTTATCAGGCTCCCGCACCGGCACTGAAGCTTTCTTT
CDR3: CASSLSGSRTGTEAFF
J: TRBJ1-1
D: .
size: .
length: 16
V: TRBV19

DNA: TGTGCCAGCAGTAGGGGTCGCAATGAGCAGTTCTTC
CDR3: CASSRGRNEQFF
J: TRBJ2-1
D: .
size: .
length: 12
V: TRBV2

DNA: TGTGCCAGCAGCTTAGTTCAGGGAAACTATGGCTACACCTTC
CDR3: CASSLVQGNYGYTF
J: TRBJ1-2
D: .
size: .
length: 14
V: TRBV7-2

DNA: TGCGCCAGCAGCCAACCCCCGGGACTACCGCCCTCCTACAATGAGCAGTTCTTC
CDR3: CASSQPPGLPPSYNEQFF
J: TRBJ2-1
D: TRBD2
size: .
length: 18
V: TRBV4-1

DNA: TGCGCCAGCAGCTCCCGGGACAGGCTGGGGGAGCAGTACTTC
CDR3: CASSSRDRLGEQYF
J: TRBJ2-7
D: TRBD1
size: .
length: 14
V: TRBV5-1

DNA: TGTGCCAGCAGCCGTGGAAGCGGGGCCCAAGAGACCCAGTACTTC
CDR3: CASSRGSGAQETQYF
J: TRBJ2-5
D: TRBD2
size: .
length: 15
V: TRBV9

DNA: TGTGCCAGCAGCTTAGAGGGCACCAGCAATCAGCCCCAGCATTTT
CDR3: CASSLEGTSNQPQHF
J: TRBJ1-5
D: .
size: .
length: 15
V: TRBV7-2

DNA: TGCGCCAGCAGCTTGGGGTACCCCCCTACCTACGAGCAGTACTTC
CDR3: CASSLGYPPTYEQYF
J: TRBJ2-7
D: .
size: .
length: 15
V: TRBV5-1

DNA: TGTGCCAGCAGCCTCCTGGGACAGGGGGCCAAGTACGAGCAGTACTTC
CDR3: CASSLLGQGAKYEQYF
J: TRBJ2-7
D: TRBD1
size: .
length: 16
V: TRBV11-2

DNA: TGCGCCAGCAGCGTGGGGACAGGCGCCCTTGGCACTGAAGCTTTCTTT
CDR3: CASSVGTGALGTEAFF
J: TRBJ1-1
D: TRBD1
size: .
length: 16
V: TRBV5-1

DNA: TGTGCCAGCAGTTACGGGCCTATGAATCAGCCCCAGCATTTT
CDR3: CASSYGPMNQPQHF
J: TRBJ1-5
D: .
size: few
length: 14
V: TRBV6-5

DNA: TGTGCCACCAGCAGCCCGGGACATTCGATGAGTACCGGGGAGCTGTTTTTT
CDR3: CATSSPGHSMSTGELFF
J: TRBJ2-2
D: .
size: few
length: 17
V: TRBV15

DNA: TGTGCCAGCAGCTTAGGGGACAGGAAATACGAGCAGTACTTC
CDR3: CASSLGDRKYEQYF
J: TRBJ2-7
D: TRBD1
size: .
length: 14
V: TRBV7-2

DNA: TGCAGTCCGGGGAGTAATGAGCAGTTCTTC
CDR3: CSPGSNEQFF
J: TRBJ2-1
D: .
size: .
length: 10
V: TRBV20-1

DNA: TGTGCCAGCAGTCCATCAGGGGGAATGAATGAAAAACTGTTTTTT
CDR3: CASSPSGGMNEKLFF
J: TRBJ1-4
D: TRBD1
size: .
length: 15
V: TRBV6-5

DNA: TGTGCCAGCAATACCGGGACTACTCACCAAGAGACCCAGTACTTC
CDR3: CASNTGTTHQETQYF
J: TRBJ2-5
D: TRBD2
size: .
length: 15
V: TRBV2

DNA: TGTGCCAGCAGTCCAACCTCCGACAGTACATATCAAGAGACCCAGTACTTC
CDR3: CASSPTSDSTYQETQYF
J: TRBJ2-5
D: .
size: few
length: 17
V: TRBV27

DNA: TGTGCCAGCAGCGAACCGGGACGGCCATATGGCTACACCTTC
CDR3: CASSEPGRPYGYTF
J: TRBJ1-2
D: .
size: few
length: 14
V: TRBV5-4